Below are 10 T cell receptor beta chains sequenced from a single sample in a study of regulatory T cells in long-lasting Graves disease. The sample's time point: persistent/refractory GD, antithyroid drugs over 5 years with positive TRAb. Preparation of the TCR library used RNA extracted from PBMCs. Construction of TCR beta libraries relied on iRepertoire HTBI primers and on Arm-PCR targeting CDR3 regions. TCRdb passed the multiplex PCR reads through MiXCR, listing each CDR3 protein once. The table has 700,000 or so distinct CDR3 sequences, 25% to 35% seen once. Specimen: peripheral blood mononuclear cells (PBMCs), collected when the disease was refractory, from a patient treated with antithyroid drugs. These TCRs come from a female donor with Graves disease.

The rearrangement joins TRBV29-1 to TRBJ2-7; 7 bases match TRBD1. The germline CDR1 and CDR2 sequences are SQVTM and ANQGSEA. CDR3 size: 14 residues. J lost 4 bases, V lost 0 bases, and 6 bases had no gene match. The CDR3 protein is CSVEDWQGEYEQYF. The CDR3 region has the DNA TGCAGCGTTGAAGATTGGCAGGGGGAGTACGAGCAGTACTTC.

Worth noting for this clonotype: One end of the junction fails to match germline, which may point to a read error. The chain recombines TRBV6-1 with TRBJ1-2; unclear D gene. The length of the CDR3 is 13 residues. Looked up from germline, CDR1 is MNHNS and CDR2 is SASEGT. Written as DNA, the CDR3 is TGTGCCGGCAGACCGGGGAAAAACTATGGCTACACCTTC. Translated, it gives CAGRPGKNYGYTF.

The CDR3 here is CASSFYDYGYEQYF. In DNA, the CDR3 is TGTGCCAGCAGCTTCTACGACTACGGCTACGAGCAGTACTTC. The chain recombines TRBV11-2 with TRBJ2-7, with a possible D match to TRBD2 (5 bases). This CDR3 has 14 amino acids. The V and J ends lost 3 bases and 3 bases respectively, with 12 bases between them. Germline lookup yields CDR1 SGHAT and CDR2 FQNNGV. Drawing the rest from reference TRBV11-2 and TRBJ2-7, the complete variable domain is EAGVAQSPRYKIIEKRQSVAFWCNPISGHATLYWYQQILGQGPKLLIQFQNNGVVDDSQLPKDRFSAERLKGVDSTLKIQPAKLEDSAVYLCASSFYDYGYEQYFGPGTRLTVT.

The V gene is TRBV6-1, the J gene TRBJ1-5; D gene uncertain. V gave up 8 bases and J gave up 3 bases, with 8 bases separating them. Per germline, CDR1 MNHNS and CDR2 SASEGT. The CDR3 runs to 12 residues. This CDR3 is CASQLDNQPQHF. Here the CDR3 DNA reads TGTGCCAGCCAACTAGACAATCAGCCCCAGCATTTT.

The chain carries TRBV6-2 or TRBV6-3 and TRBJ2-5; D remains ambiguous. Germline V lookup: CDR1 MNHEY, CDR2 SVGEGT. Trimming cost V 0 bases and J 4 bases, with 9 bases left between them. The CDR3 has 14 amino acids. The CDR3 nucleotides read TGTGCCAGCAGTTACTCGTATAGTTCAGAGACCCAGTACTTC. Its translation is CASSYSYSSETQYF.

To note about this clonotype: One end of the junction is discordant with germline, which a read error may explain. V usage is TRBV11-2 and J usage is TRBJ1-4; 8 bases line up with TRBD1. CDR1 and CDR2 from the germline V gene are SGHAT and FQNNGV. The CDR3 length is 13 residues. CDR3 region: CACSLAGGGKLFF. For the CDR3, the DNA is TGTGCCTGCAGCTTAGCAGGGGGCGGAAAACTGTTTTTT.

This clonotype was detected once. The chain links TRBV4-1 to TRBJ1-1; 7 bases align to TRBD1. Per germline, CDR1 MGHRA and CDR2 YSYEKL. V lost 2 bases, J lost 2 bases, and 11 bases stayed unmatched. The CDR3 contains 17 residues. The CDR3 loop is CASSQLIGQEINTEAFF. DNA of the CDR3: TGCGCCAGCAGCCAACTAATCGGACAGGAGATAAACACTGAAGCTTTCTTT.

This clonotype was picked up many times. V and J are TRBV20-1 and TRBJ2-5; 10 nucleotides align to TRBD2. V trimming: 8 bases; J trimming: 5 bases; junction bases outside the gene matches: 11. Germline CDR1 DFQATT, CDR2 SNEGSKA (reference sequence). The CDR3 is made up of 14 amino acids. CDR3 in DNA: TGCAGTTGCGGACAAAGCGGGAGGGCTGAGACCCAGTACTTC. Translated: CSCGQSGRAETQYF.

Many counts were recorded for this clonotype. This chain links TRBV15 with TRBJ2-5, with 13 bases fitting TRBD2. CDR3 length equals 15 residues. From germline, CDR1 is LNHNV and CDR2 YYDKDF (reference sequence). V lost 2 bases and J lost 5; bases outside the gene matches: 2. The CDR3 nucleotides are TGTGCCACCAGCAGACCACTAGCGGGAGGGGAGACCCAGTACTTC. Its protein is CATSRPLAGGETQYF.

This clonotype was counted only a few times. The chain uses TRBV6-1 and TRBJ1-5; D uncertain. V lost 5 bases, J lost 2 bases, and 13 bases lay in between. Germline assignment: CDR1 MNHNS and CDR2 SASEGT. CDR3 length: 15 residues. The CDR3 nucleotides are TGTGCCAGCAGTCCTCCCGAGGGAGGCAATCAGCCCCAGCATTTT. Protein product: CASSPPEGGNQPQHF.